This T cell receptor (beta chain) was recorded in a study of long-term antiretroviral therapy in people with HIV. CDR1 is MNHEY, CDR2 SMNVEV, per germline (reference sequence). V trimming: 2 bases; J trimming: 7 bases; junction bases outside the gene matches: 13. CDR3 length: 17 residues. Researchers report immunoSEQ v3.0 was run at survey level. TCRdb's copy holds only in-frame clones and misses some; the assay was immunoSEQ multiplex PCR. Of under 35,000 clones listed, roughly 85% are singletons. Source: unsorted PBMCs, taken 1.1 years after starting antiretroviral therapy. The rearrangement uses TRBV27 and TRBJ1-4, with 7 bases aligning to TRBD1. The TCR sequence derives from a young man with HIV. CDR3 coding DNA: TGTGCCAGCAGTTTACGGCCCTTTAGGGAGGGGGCTGAAAAACTGTTTTTT. This codes for CASSLRPFREGAEKLFF.